This paragraph covers one T cell receptor beta chain sequence. This sample was included in a study of blood T cells in healthy people across ages. Alongside a J-beta primer mix, a sample-barcoded 5' primer served in a second PCR lasting roughly 6 to 12 cycles. One entry per CDR3 protein, called by TCRdb with MiXCR from the 5' RACE reads. This table holds hundreds of thousands of distinct CDR3 sequences, 40% to 50% found once. Germline V gives CDR1 WSHSY, CDR2 SAAADI. V was shortened by 3 bases and J by 6 bases, with 21 bases between the two germline ends. CDR3 length: 16 residues. The origin of this receptor is a man older than 75 in good health. The sequencing input was blood. This sequence joins TRBV10-2 and TRBJ2-7; the D call may be TRBD1 or TRBD2 (7 bases each). CDR3 sequence reads: CASSDLGRGREGEQYF. DNA of the CDR3: TGCGCCAGCAGTGATTTGGGGAGGGGGCGCGAGGGCGAGCAGTACTTC.